The rows below give T cell receptor beta chains drawn from one sample of a study of cytomegalovirus exposure and HLA in healthy donors. TCRdb's copy holds only in-frame clones and misses some; the assay was immunoSEQ multiplex PCR. Found here are 65,000 to 75,000 clones, approximately 70% of them singletons; the top ten hold less than 20%. Material: PBMCs. Receptors were obtained from a middle-aged man in good health and CMV-seropositive. Both conserved end residues are part of each CDR3. D genes are given only for firm matches. Only some rows state a clone size, as once, few, many or a class for expanded clones.

V gene	clone size	D gene	J gene	CDR3 protein	CDR3 DNA
TRBV28	.	TRBD2	TRBJ2-3	CASNDLPGGLDTQYF	TGTGCCAGCAATGACTTACCGGGGGGGTTAGATACGCAGTATTTT
TRBV5-1	.	.	TRBJ1-4	CASSLTLVSGEKLFF	TGCGCCAGCAGCCTCACGCTTGTGTCCGGTGAAAAACTGTTTTTT
TRBV11-3	.	.	TRBJ2-3	CASSLGDSDTQYF	TGTGCCAGCAGCTTAGGAGACTCAGATACGCAGTATTTT
TRBV10-2	.	TRBD2	TRBJ2-5	CASRRLAGPQETQYF	TGCGCCAGCAGGAGACTAGCAGGCCCCCAAGAGACCCAGTACTTC
TRBV7-6	few	TRBD1	TRBJ2-3	CASSSTGTGSIFTDTQYF	TGTGCCAGCAGCTCGACCGGGACAGGGTCAATTTTCACAGATACGCAGTATTTT
TRBV2	.	TRBD1	TRBJ2-7	CASSNTGTASGEQYF	TGTGCCAGCAGTAATACCGGGACAGCCTCGGGCGAGCAGTACTTC
TRBV6-1	.	TRBD1	TRBJ1-5	CASSATQTGVNQPQHF	TGTGCCAGCAGTGCGACTCAGACAGGGGTAAATCAGCCCCAGCATTTT
TRBV4-3	few	.	TRBJ2-2	CASSQVTTESRHRGAVF	TGCGCCAGCAGCCAGGTGACTACAGAGTCCCGACACCGGGGAGCTGTTTTT
TRBV29-1	few	TRBD1	TRBJ1-2	CSVDQGGRSSYTF	TGCAGCGTTGATCAAGGGGGCAGATCCAGCTACACCTTC
TRBV5-1	.	.	TRBJ2-2	CASSPRDPTGELFF	TGCGCCAGCAGCCCGCGGGACCCCACCGGGGAGCTGTTTTTT
TRBV5-1	once	TRBD1	TRBJ2-2	CASSFRQGLSGELFF	TGCGCCAGCAGTTTTAGACAGGGTCTGTCCGGGGAGCTGTTTTTT
TRBV19	few	TRBD2	TRBJ2-2	CASQREAGELFF	TGTGCCAGTCAGCGGGAGGCCGGGGAGCTGTTTTTT
TRBV6-1	few	TRBD1	TRBJ1-1	CASSGQGMSEAFF	TGTGCCAGCAGCGGACAGGGGATGAGTGAAGCTTTCTTT
TRBV9	.	.	TRBJ2-2	CASSPGLTAGTGELFF	TGTGCCAGCAGCCCGGGACTTACCGCGGGCACCGGGGAGCTGTTTTTT
TRBV7-9	.	.	TRBJ2-1	CASSPWGDPGNEQFF	TGTGCCAGCAGCCCGTGGGGCGACCCAGGCAATGAGCAGTTCTTC
TRBV7-9	few	.	TRBJ2-3	CSSSKGDLAQYF	TGTTCCAGCAGCAAAGGGGACTTGGCGCAGTATTTT
TRBV29-1	few	.	TRBJ2-7	CSVEVQGSPYEQYF	TGCAGCGTTGAAGTACAGGGTAGTCCCTACGAGCAGTACTTC
TRBV7-8	.	TRBD2	TRBJ2-7	CASSFGTSGFSSYEQYF	TGTGCCAGCAGCTTTGGGACTAGCGGGTTCAGCTCCTACGAGCAGTACTTC
TRBV7-3	once	TRBD1	TRBJ1-6	CASSYDRGPSPLHF	TGTGCCAGCAGCTACGACAGGGGGCCCTCACCCCTCCACTTT
TRBV9	.	TRBD2	TRBJ2-5	CASSISGSDETQYF	TGTGCCAGCAGCATTAGCGGGAGTGATGAGACCCAGTACTTC
TRBV7-3	.	TRBD2	TRBJ2-1	CASSLAGGLNEQFF	TGTGCCAGCAGCTTAGCGGGGGGACTCAATGAGCAGTTCTTC
TRBV30	.	.	TRBJ1-1	CAWSWNTEAFF	TGTGCCTGGAGCTGGAACACTGAAGCTTTCTTT
TRBV11-2	.	TRBD1	TRBJ1-1	CASSFDRGNTEAFF	TGTGCCAGCAGCTTTGACAGGGGGAACACTGAAGCTTTCTTT
TRBV9	.	.	TRBJ1-1	CASSVGGLGTEAFF	TGTGCCAGCAGCGTGGGGGGGCTCGGCACTGAAGCTTTCTTT
TRBV18	.	TRBD2	TRBJ2-7	CASSPALAGGGYEQYF	TGTGCCAGCTCACCAGCGCTAGCGGGGGGCGGGTACGAGCAGTACTTC
TRBV9	.	TRBD1	TRBJ2-4	CASSASQGESDIQYF	TGTGCCAGCAGCGCTTCACAGGGGGAGAGCGACATTCAGTACTTC
TRBV15	.	.	TRBJ1-6	CATSRDSVSPLHF	TGTGCCACCAGCAGAGATTCGGTTTCACCCCTCCACTTT
TRBV18	.	TRBD1	TRBJ1-2	CASSSGQGIDGYTF	TGTGCCAGCTCATCAGGACAGGGCATAGATGGCTACACCTTC
TRBV9	once	.	TRBJ1-3	CASSVESVSGNTIYF	TGTGCCAGCAGCGTAGAATCCGTCTCTGGAAACACCATATATTTT
TRBV19	.	TRBD1	TRBJ1-5	CASSTRDDRVSQPQHF	TGTGCCAGTAGTACCCGCGACGACAGGGTAAGTCAGCCCCAGCATTTT
TRBV19	.	TRBD2	TRBJ2-3	CASRLLAGGGDTQYF	TGTGCCAGTAGACTACTAGCGGGGGGCGGTGATACGCAGTATTTT
TRBV23-1	once	TRBD1	TRBJ1-1	CASSQSGYRWDRVTVAFF	TGCGCCAGCAGTCAATCTGGGTATAGATGGGACAGGGTGACGGTAGCTTTCTTT
TRBV7-2	.	.	TRBJ2-5	CASSFGVSETQYF	TGTGCCAGCAGCTTCGGGGTTTCAGAGACCCAGTACTTC
TRBV9	.	TRBD2	TRBJ2-1	CANRGRGQRLAGGSYNEQFF	TGTGCCAATCGGGGCCGGGGACAGAGACTAGCGGGGGGCTCCTACAATGAGCAGTTCTTC
TRBV27	.	TRBD2	TRBJ2-7	CASRGGDSYEQYF	TGTGCCAGCAGGGGGGGGGACTCCTACGAGCAGTACTTC
TRBV2	.	TRBD1	TRBJ2-7	CASSAAGTGNYEQYF	TGTGCCAGCAGCGCGGCCGGGACAGGAAATTACGAGCAGTACTTC
TRBV11-2	.	TRBD1	TRBJ1-1	CASSLWVRTGSGNTEAFF	TGTGCCAGCAGCTTATGGGTCAGGACAGGGAGCGGGAACACTGAAGCTTTCTTT
TRBV6-1	.	.	TRBJ2-2	CASSFYGELFF	TGTGCCAGCAGTTTCTACGGGGAGCTGTTTTTT
TRBV19	.	.	TRBJ1-2	CASTEGGARGYGYTF	TGTGCCAGTACCGAGGGGGGGGCGCGTGGCTATGGCTACACCTTC
TRBV5-5	.	.	TRBJ2-1	CASSFSGDNEQFF	TGTGCCAGCAGCTTTAGTGGTGACAATGAGCAGTTCTTC
TRBV4-2	.	TRBD2	TRBJ2-7	CASSQELAGGPYEQYF	TGTGCCAGCAGCCAAGAACTAGCGGGGGGACCTTACGAGCAGTACTTC
TRBV5-8	few	TRBD1	TRBJ2-1	CASSLGGDSTGSYNEQFF	TGTGCCAGCAGCTTGGGAGGGGACAGCACTGGCTCCTACAATGAGCAGTTCTTC
TRBV4-2	.	.	TRBJ2-7	CASSRAGRDSSYEQYF	TGTGCCAGCAGCCGAGCCGGAAGAGACAGCTCCTACGAGCAGTACTTC
TRBV4-3	.	TRBD1	TRBJ1-3	CASSLEGAGGSGNTIYF	TGCGCCAGCAGCCTGGAGGGGGCAGGAGGCTCTGGAAACACCATATATTTT
TRBV7-2	.	.	TRBJ1-2	CASSLSNYGYTF	TGTGCCAGCAGCTTAAGCAACTATGGCTACACCTTC
TRBV11-3	.	.	TRBJ2-1	CASSLAPGSGYNEQFF	TGTGCCAGCAGCTTAGCCCCCGGATCGGGCTACAATGAGCAGTTCTTC
TRBV6-6	.	.	TRBJ2-7	CASSYSRQKYEQYF	TGTGCCAGCAGTTACTCGAGGCAAAAGTACGAGCAGTACTTC
TRBV11-3	few	TRBD1	TRBJ1-1	CASSIGQGNTEAFF	TGTGCCAGCAGCATCGGACAGGGGAACACTGAAGCTTTCTTT
TRBV7-8	.	TRBD1	TRBJ1-3	CASSFSTGAGNTIYF	TGTGCCAGCAGCTTCTCGACAGGGGCTGGAAACACCATATATTTT
TRBV10-3	few	TRBD1	TRBJ2-3	CAIGDRADTDTQYF	TGTGCCATCGGGGACAGGGCCGACACAGATACGCAGTATTTT
TRBV6-1	.	TRBD1	TRBJ2-7	CASSGDFGQGREQYF	TGTGCCAGCAGTGGGGATTTTGGACAGGGCAGGGAGCAGTACTTC
TRBV14	few	.	TRBJ1-1	CASSFNRETEAFF	TGTGCCAGCAGCTTTAACAGGGAGACTGAAGCTTTCTTT
TRBV6-4	.	TRBD2	TRBJ2-7	CASSGLEEGREGLYEQYF	TGTGCCAGCAGTGGCCTAGAGGAGGGGCGGGAGGGCCTCTACGAGCAGTACTTC
TRBV6-5	.	TRBD1	TRBJ2-1	CASSTDRGNEQFF	TGTGCCAGCAGTACGGACAGGGGTAATGAGCAGTTCTTC
TRBV5-1	.	.	TRBJ2-6	CASSTTGGGANVLTF	TGCGCCAGCAGCACGACAGGAGGTGGGGCCAACGTCCTGACTTTC
TRBV18	.	TRBD2	TRBJ2-3	CASSPLERDGDTQYF	TGTGCCAGCTCACCCCTCGAGCGGGACGGAGATACGCAGTATTTT
TRBV11-2	.	TRBD2	TRBJ2-4	CASSASRWVGRAAKNIQYF	TGTGCCAGCAGCGCGTCACGGTGGGTCGGGAGGGCGGCCAAAAACATTCAGTACTTC
TRBV18	few	TRBD1	TRBJ2-7	CASSPRGQGAGSSYEQYF	TGTGCCAGCTCACCAAGGGGACAGGGGGCAGGAAGCTCCTACGAGCAGTACTTC
TRBV10-3	.	.	TRBJ1-5	CATQGEEDQPQHF	TGTGCCACCCAAGGGGAGGAAGACCAGCCCCAGCATTTT